This TCR beta chain was sequenced during a study of blood T cell repertoires in COVID-19. Germline CDR1 reads SGHTA; CDR2 reads FQGTGA. The length of the CDR3 is 14 residues. Germline trimming cut 3 bases from V and 8 bases from J; bases unmatched to any gene: 4. In the authors' methods: It was from reference gene primer amplification that nucleated cell counts were estimated. TCRdb's table, derived via immunoSEQ multiplex PCR, lists solely in-frame clones and lacks some. D and trimming were read from the DNA, whereas the V and J calls and clone size are those reported in that table. The table records about 240,000 clones, about nine tenths of them present only once. Those enrolled in Seattle joined during active infection and were followed longitudinally afterward.

The rearrangement joins TRBV7-3 to TRBJ2-2; 9 bases fit TRBD2. This TCR was sampled from a man younger than 40 with COVID-19, enrolled during active disease. The sample consisted of peripheral blood. The CDR3 region is CASSFLAGRGELFF. The CDR3 DNA follows: TGTGCCAGCAGCTTCCTAGCGGGGCGTGGGGAGCTGTTTTTT. Supplemented by reference TRBV7-3 and TRBJ2-2, the full variable domain reads GAGVSQTPSNKVTEKGKYVELRCDPISGHTALYWYRQSLGQGPEFLIYFQGTGAADDSGLPNDRFFAVRPEGSVSTLKIQRTERGDSAVYLCASSFLAGRGELFFGEGSRLTVL.